The 22 T cell receptor beta chains presented below share a single source sample, sequenced in a study of cytomegalovirus exposure and HLA in healthy donors. PCR involved 60 Vbeta and 13 Jbeta primers. The protocol was immunoSEQ multiplex PCR, while the TCRdb copy is restricted to in-frame clones and leaves out a portion. The table has roughly 180,000 clones, about three quarters seen once; the top ten hold approximately 2.4%. Sample: PBMCs. These receptor sequences come from a female donor in good health and CMV-seronegative.

The DNA for the CDR3 is TGTGCCACCAGCAGAGATAGGAGGGGCCAGCCCCAGCATTTT. Its translation is CATSRDRRGQPQHF. The chain couples TRBV15 to TRBJ1-5, with a weak D call TRBD1 (5 bases). CDR1 is LNHNV, CDR2 YYDKDF, per germline (reference sequence). This CDR3 spans 14 amino acids. Trimming removed 0 bases at V and 7 bases at J, with 10 bases between.

The gene calls are TRBV9 and TRBJ1-3; TRBD1 matches 7 bases. This CDR3 is built from 14 residues. Germline-derived CDR1 and CDR2 are SGDLS and YYNGEE. The trim removed 4 bases at V and 3 bases at J, leaving 4 bases unmatched. CDR3 residues: CASSTRTGGNTIYF. CDR3 nucleotide sequence: TGTGCCAGCAGCACCCGGACAGGTGGAAACACCATATATTTT.

V gene TRBV5-6 combines with J gene TRBJ1-5; perhaps TRBD1 as D (6 bases). V was clipped by 5 bases and J by 3 bases, with 12 bases between them. The germline CDR1 and CDR2 sequences are SGHDT and YYEEEE. This CDR3 contains 14 residues. This CDR3 reads CASSLTGYNQPQHF. The DNA for the CDR3 is TGTGCCAGCAGTTTGACAGGCTACAATCAGCCCCAGCATTTT.

CDR3 coding DNA: TGTGCCAGCAGTACTACTAGCGGCGCCTACGAGCAGTACTTC. The encoded protein is CASSTTSGAYEQYF. J is TRBJ2-7 and V is TRBV27, with 8 bases lining up with TRBD2. Germline V lookup: CDR1 MNHEY, CDR2 SMNVEV (reference sequence). The CDR3 is made up of 14 amino acids. The V segment lost 5 bases and the J segment 2 bases; nucleotides outside the gene matches: 5.

This chain uses TRBV20-1 with TRBJ1-1; no definite D call. This CDR3 spans 10 amino acids. Deletions cut 6 bases from V and 9 bases from J, with 11 bases between. The germline gives CDR1 DFQATT, CDR2 SNEGSKA (reference sequence). The CDR3 region is CSARESQAFF. For the CDR3, the DNA is TGCAGTGCCCGGGAGTCCCAAGCTTTCTTT.

The chain links TRBV19 to TRBJ1-1, with D possibly TRBD1 on 6 matching bases. Trimming cost V 5 bases and J 2 bases, with 18 bases left between them. Germline V gives CDR1 LNHDA, CDR2 SQIVND (reference sequence). The CDR3 is 16 amino acids. This CDR3 reads CASSFTGWGLNTEAFF. The CDR3 DNA is TGTGCCAGTAGTTTTACAGGTTGGGGGCTTAACACTGAAGCTTTCTTT.

This clone was recorded a few times. The genes are TRBV5-1 and TRBJ2-2; 10 bases fit TRBD1. Germline loops: CDR1 SGHRS, CDR2 YFSETQ. The CDR3 consists of 16 residues. V was clipped by 3 bases and J by 6 bases; unmatched bases: 8. Here the CDR3 DNA reads TGCGCCAGCAGCTGGGGGGACAGGGGATCGGCCGGGGAGCTGTTTTTT. This encodes CASSWGDRGSAGELFF.

The chain couples TRBV7-2 to TRBJ1-3; 7 bases are a match to TRBD1. CDR1 and CDR2 (germline): SGHTA, FQGNSA. The CDR3 extends over 16 amino acids. Germline trimming cut 5 bases from V and 1 base from J; bases unmatched to any gene: 8. The CDR3: CASSPTWGQSGNTIYF. The CDR3 DNA reads as TGTGCCAGCAGCCCAACCTGGGGACAGTCTGGAAACACCATATATTTT.

The chain recombines TRBV7-9 with TRBJ2-2; no clear D. CDR1 and CDR2 from the germline V gene are SEHNR and FQNEAQ (reference sequence). V lost 3 bases and J 3 bases, leaving 11 bases between the germline ends. This CDR3 has 15 residues. The CDR3 loop reads CASSFSLVHTGELFF. The DNA for the CDR3 is TGTGCCAGCAGCTTTTCCCTCGTCCACACCGGGGAGCTGTTTTTT.

The chain is built from TRBV28 and TRBJ1-5, with TRBD1 as a possible D gene (6 bases). Trimming cost V 4 bases and J 6 bases, with 13 bases left between them. The CDR3 covers 14 residues. Germline V gene data show CDR1 as MDHEN and CDR2 as SYDVKM. The CDR3 DNA is TGTGCCAGCAGTTACGGGACATCGACTCAGCCCCAGCATTTT. Translating it yields CASSYGTSTQPQHF. Full variable domain (outside the CDR3, taken from reference TRBV28 and TRBJ1-5): DVKVTQSSRYLVKRTGEKVFLECVQDMDHENMFWYRQDPGLGLRLIYFSYDVKMKEKGDIPEGYSVSREKKERFSLILESASTNQTSMYLCASSYGTSTQPQHFGDGTRLSIL.

V is TRBV4-2 and J is TRBJ2-7; 7 bases map to TRBD2. Germline loops: CDR1 LGHNA, CDR2 YNFKEQ. This CDR3 comprises 15 residues. Trimming cost V 4 bases and J 3 bases; bases outside gene matches: 9. The CDR3 reads CASSLSERGDYEQYF. CDR3 DNA sequence: TGTGCCAGCAGCCTATCGGAGCGGGGCGACTACGAGCAGTACTTC.

This chain uses TRBV5-1 with TRBJ2-7, with 7 bases aligning to TRBD1. J gave up 5 bases and V 6 bases, and 14 bases lay outside the gene matches. CDR1 is SGHRS and CDR2 is YFSETQ in the germline V gene. CDR3 length: 15 residues. Here the CDR3 DNA reads TGCGCCAGCACCCAACCAGAAGGAGACAGGGACGAGCAGTACTTC. It translates to CASTQPEGDRDEQYF.

As concerns this clone: At one of its ends the junction is not consistent with the germline gene, which may arise from a read error. This chain links TRBV7-9 with TRBJ2-1; maybe TRBD1 (5 bases). The CDR3 has 15 amino acids. Germline CDR1 SEHNR, CDR2 FQNEAQ (reference sequence). The CDR3 coding sequence is TGTTCCAGCAGCTTCGTACTTGGGGCAAACGATGAGCAGTTCTTC. This translates into CSSSFVLGANDEQFF.

This clone was observed once. The rearrangement uses TRBV4-3 and TRBJ1-6; no definite D call. This CDR3 is 13 amino acids long. V gave up 0 bases and J gave up 9 bases, with 6 bases separating them. CDR1 is LGHNA, CDR2 YSLEER, per germline. The DNA of the CDR3 is TGCGCCAGCAGCCAAGATCCGAGTTCACCCCTCCACTTT. Translated, it gives CASSQDPSSPLHF.

The chain combines TRBV29-1 with TRBJ1-1, with no clear D. CDR3 length equals 14 residues. Germline-derived CDR1 and CDR2 are SQVTM and ANQGSEA. Deletions cut 7 bases from V and 3 bases from J, with 18 bases between. The CDR3 sequence is CSARVSSGYTEAFF. Written as DNA, the CDR3 is TGCAGCGCCCGGGTCTCCAGTGGGTACACTGAAGCTTTCTTT.

The chain carries TRBV6-4 and TRBJ2-1; 9 nucleotides match TRBD2. Per the germline V gene, CDR1 is MRHNA and CDR2 is SNTAGT. The CDR3 sequence is 14 residues long. The J segment lost 8 bases and the V segment lost 3 bases, leaving 5 bases of the junction unmatched. CDR3 sequence (DNA): TGTGCCAGCAGTGAGGGCGGGAGGGAGGATGAGCAGTTCTTC. This sequence encodes CASSEGGREDEQFF.

This clone occurred once. J is TRBJ2-5 and V is TRBV9; 10 nucleotides align to TRBD2. CDR3 length: 15 amino acids. The J segment lost 3 bases and the V segment lost 0 bases, leaving 2 bases of the junction unmatched. Germline V gene lookup returns CDR1 SGDLS and CDR2 YYNGEE. CDR3 protein: CASSVAGTSEETQYF. CDR3 sequence (DNA): TGTGCCAGCAGCGTAGCCGGGACTAGCGAAGAGACCCAGTACTTC.

The chain recombines TRBV29-1 with TRBJ2-2; a weak D match, TRBD1 (5 bases). Germline lookup yields CDR1 SQVTM and CDR2 ANQGSEA. V lost 6 bases, J lost 7 bases, and 18 bases lay in between. The CDR3 length is 14 residues. The DNA of the CDR3 is TGCAGCGTAGGGCCCCAGGGTATGGGCGGGGAGCTGTTTTTT. Amino acids: CSVGPQGMGGELFF.

The chain employs TRBV14 and TRBJ2-3; no reliable D call. The CDR3 is 16 amino acids. V lost 1 base to trimming and J lost 0 bases, with 11 bases between them. Germline CDR1 and CDR2: SGHDN and FVKESK. DNA of the CDR3: TGTGCCAGCAGCCAAGGGGCCATTCTTAGCACAGATACGCAGTATTTT. Amino acids: CASSQGAILSTDTQYF.

This chain joins TRBV19 and TRBJ1-1; D is unclear. Germline-derived CDR1 and CDR2 are LNHDA and SQIVND (reference sequence). This CDR3 comprises 12 residues. Trimming left V 0 bases short and J 7 bases short, with 6 bases between. The CDR3 loop reads CASSIESGEAFF. For the CDR3, the DNA is TGTGCCAGTAGTATAGAGTCGGGTGAAGCTTTCTTT.

V gene TRBV6-5 combines with J gene TRBJ2-1; weak D call: TRBD2 (6 bases). V was clipped by 0 bases and J by 6 bases, with 9 bases between them. Germline V gives CDR1 MNHEY, CDR2 SVGAGI. This CDR3 is 14 amino acids long. The CDR3 sequence: CASSYSGEANEQFF. The DNA of the CDR3 is TGTGCCAGCAGTTACTCGGGGGAGGCCAATGAGCAGTTCTTC.

A few counts support this clone. This chain links TRBV10-1 with TRBJ2-7; TRBD2 matches 10 bases. Trimming took 6 bases from V and 0 from J; bases not matched to a gene: 2. The V gene's germline CDR1 is WNHNN and CDR2 SYGVQD (reference sequence). The CDR3 length is 14 residues. For the CDR3, the DNA is TGCGCCAGCAGGGGGACTAGCGCCTCCTACGAGCAGTACTTC. Translation gives CASRGTSASYEQYF.